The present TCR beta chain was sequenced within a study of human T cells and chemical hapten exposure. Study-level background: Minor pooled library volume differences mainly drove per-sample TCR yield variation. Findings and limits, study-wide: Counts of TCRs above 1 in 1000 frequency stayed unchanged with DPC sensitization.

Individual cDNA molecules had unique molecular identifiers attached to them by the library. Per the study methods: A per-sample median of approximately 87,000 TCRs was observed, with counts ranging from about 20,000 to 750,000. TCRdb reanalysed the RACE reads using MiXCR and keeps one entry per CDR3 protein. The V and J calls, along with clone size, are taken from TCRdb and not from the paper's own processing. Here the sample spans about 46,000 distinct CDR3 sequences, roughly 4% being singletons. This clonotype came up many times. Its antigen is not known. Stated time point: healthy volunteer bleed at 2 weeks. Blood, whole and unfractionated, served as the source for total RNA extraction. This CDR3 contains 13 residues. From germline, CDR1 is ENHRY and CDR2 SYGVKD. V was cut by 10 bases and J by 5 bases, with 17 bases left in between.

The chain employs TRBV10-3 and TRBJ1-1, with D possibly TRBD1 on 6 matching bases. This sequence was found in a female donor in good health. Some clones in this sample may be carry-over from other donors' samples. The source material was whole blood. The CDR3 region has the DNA TGTGCCAGCAGCCGGGACACGGGGACTGAAGCTTTCTTT. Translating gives CASSRDTGTEAFF.